This note documents a single T cell receptor (beta chain) sequence. This record belongs to a study of blood T cell repertoires in COVID-19. Whole-study context: The United States, Italy and Spain were the sources of the acute and convalescent COVID-19 samples. PBMCs, B-cell-depleted T cells, or T cells were the source of the cDNA or gDNA that made up the material.

V dropped 0 bases and J dropped 2; count of bases not matched to a gene: 4. The CDR3 consists of 16 residues. Germline CDR1 reads PRHDT; CDR2 reads FYEKMQ (reference sequence). Under the authors' procedure: Amplifying reference gene primers gave estimates of nucleated cell counts. Assay: immunoSEQ multiplex PCR; the TCRdb copy retains only in-frame clones and omits some. V and J calls and clone size are as listed in that table; D and trimming were resolved from the DNA. Among roughly 200,000 clones listed, roughly nine tenths were seen once. Sequencing was done on a sample of peripheral blood. The V call is TRBV13, the J call TRBJ1-2; 9 bases fit TRBD1. The sequence was obtained from a man aged 40-49 years with acute or convalescent COVID-19. The chain's CDR3 is CASSLGTGGTNYGYTF. Written as DNA, the CDR3 is TGTGCCAGCAGCTTAGGCACAGGGGGCACGAACTATGGCTACACCTTC.